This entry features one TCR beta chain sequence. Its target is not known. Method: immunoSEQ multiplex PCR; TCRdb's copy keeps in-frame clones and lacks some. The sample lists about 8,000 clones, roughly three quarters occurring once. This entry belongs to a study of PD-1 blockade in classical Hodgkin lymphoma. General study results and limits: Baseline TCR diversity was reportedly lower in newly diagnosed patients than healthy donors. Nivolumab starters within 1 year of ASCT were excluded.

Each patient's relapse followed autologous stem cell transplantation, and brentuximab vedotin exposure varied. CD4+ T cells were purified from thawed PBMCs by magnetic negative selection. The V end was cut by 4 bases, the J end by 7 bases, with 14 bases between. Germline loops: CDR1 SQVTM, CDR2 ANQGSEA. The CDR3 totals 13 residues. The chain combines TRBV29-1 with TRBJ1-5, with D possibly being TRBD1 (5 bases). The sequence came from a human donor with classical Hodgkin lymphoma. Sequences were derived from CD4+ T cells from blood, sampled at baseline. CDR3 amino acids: CSVGGGSGQPQHF. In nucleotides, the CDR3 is TGCAGCGTTGGTGGGGGTTCGGGGCAGCCCCAGCATTTT.